Presented here are 16 T cell receptor beta chains from one specimen sequenced in a study of regulatory T cells in long-lasting Graves disease. HTBI primers from iRepertoire and Arm-PCR of CDR3 regions yielded the TCR beta libraries. TCRdb analysed the multiplex PCR reads with MiXCR anew, one entry per CDR3 protein. The sample has 500,000 or so distinct CDR3 sequences, around 15% seen once. Time point reported: newly diagnosed GD, antithyroid drugs for less than 3 months. PBMC RNA was the source of the TCR library. These data also featured in a second study, about T cells in Graves' hyperthyroidism and ophthalmopathy.

This specimen consisted of peripheral blood mononuclear cells (PBMCs), obtained at new diagnosis, from a patient treated with antithyroid drugs. These receptors were taken from a man aged 35-49 years with Graves disease.

The J gene is TRBJ2-5, the V gene TRBV7-6; 11 bases agree with TRBD2. CDR1 SGHVS and CDR2 FNYEAQ come from the germline V gene. The CDR3 has 16 amino acids. Trimming cost V 6 bases and J 2 bases; bases outside gene matches: 8. This CDR3 reads CASSQTGLAEQETQYF. CDR3 DNA: TGTGCCAGCAGTCAAACGGGACTAGCGGAACAAGAGACCCAGTACTTC.

This clonotype was picked up a small number of times. This sequence may be a read error, since a much larger clone differs from it by one base. The CDR3: CASGKGDTEAFF. Here the CDR3 DNA reads TGTGCCAGCGGTAAGGGGGACACTGAAGCTTTCTTT. The V and J genes are TRBV27 and TRBJ1-1, with TRBD1 as a possible D gene (6 bases). Trimming stripped 8 bases from V and 3 bases from J, with 10 bases between. CDR1 and CDR2 from the germline V gene are MNHEY and SMNVEV (reference sequence). This CDR3 is built from 12 residues.

This chain connects TRBV2 to TRBJ1-3, with TRBD1 as a possible D gene (6 bases). Germline CDR1 reads SNHLY; CDR2 reads FYNNEI. The CDR3 is 15 residues long. Deletions cut 0 bases from V and 2 bases from J, with 8 bases between. CDR3 nucleotides: TGTGCCAGCAGTGAAGCGCCAGGGGCTGGAAACACCATATATTTT. The encoded protein is CASSEAPGAGNTIYF.

The chain has TRBV28 and TRBJ1-2; D remains unclear. The germline gives CDR1 MDHEN, CDR2 SYDVKM. CDR3 length: 15 amino acids. V lost 0 bases and J 6 bases, leaving 14 bases between the germline ends. This CDR3 is CASSLWVAGENGYTF. The CDR3 region has the DNA TGTGCCAGCAGTTTATGGGTCGCCGGGGAAAATGGCTACACCTTC.

This clonotype was detected ten times or more. The chain carries TRBV7-3 and TRBJ2-7, with D possibly TRBD2 on 7 matching bases. Looked up from germline, CDR1 is SGHTA and CDR2 is FQGTGA. The CDR3 extends over 16 amino acids. Trimming left V 4 bases short and J 0 bases short, with 16 bases between. The CDR3 DNA sequence: TGTGCCAGCAGCTGGGGGGGCCAATTCTTCTCCTACGAGCAGTACTTC. Residues: CASSWGGQFFSYEQYF.

This clonotype was found many times. The chain carries TRBV28 and TRBJ2-5; D is possibly TRBD1 (7 bases). Germline V CDR1 and CDR2: MDHEN, SYDVKM. Trimming pared 6 bases from V and 5 bases from J, leaving 16 bases between. The CDR3 totals 14 residues. The CDR3 DNA reads TGTGCCAGCAGCTTTAATTCAGGGGGGGAGACCCAGTACTTC. Its translation is CASSFNSGGETQYF.

This clonotype occurred a few times. The chain has TRBV12-3 or TRBV12-4 and TRBJ2-2; D unresolved. CDR3 length: 13 amino acids. With 6 bases removed from V and 4 bases from J, the gap between germline ends came to 9 bases. CDR3 nucleotides: TGTGCCAGCAGGCCGACCACCACCGGGGAGCTGTTTTTT. This encodes CASRPTTTGELFF.

This clonotype was seen ten or more times. The CDR3 reads CASSEGRGSGANVLTF. As DNA, the CDR3 is TGTGCCAGCAGTGAGGGCAGGGGGTCTGGGGCCAACGTCCTGACTTTC. The chain recombines TRBV6-1 with TRBJ2-6; 7 bases map to TRBD1. CDR1 MNHNS and CDR2 SASEGT come from the germline V gene. This CDR3 comprises 16 residues. V trimming: 3 bases; J trimming: 1 base; junction bases outside the gene matches: 3.

This clonotype was picked up many times. The CDR3 DNA is TGTGCCAGCAGTTCTCAGCCCGACGGACCATCGCAGTATTTT. It codes for CASSSQPDGPSQYF. The gene calls are TRBV12-3 or TRBV12-4 and TRBJ2-3; D call uncertain. V dropped 4 bases and J dropped 10 bases, with 18 bases sitting between them. The CDR3 has 14 amino acids.

This clonotype was seen a handful of times. The V gene is TRBV28, the J gene TRBJ2-7; D call uncertain. Germline CDR1 and CDR2: MDHEN and SYDVKM. The V end lost 3 bases, the J end lost 6 bases, and 15 bases lay between the germline ends. This CDR3 comprises 14 residues. The CDR3 reads CASSFERRSSEQYF. DNA of the CDR3: TGTGCCAGCAGTTTCGAGAGAAGGAGTAGCGAGCAGTACTTC.

In its sample, this clonotype was seen a few times. J is TRBJ2-4 and V is TRBV25-1; possible D gene TRBD1, 6 bases. Looked up from germline, CDR1 is MGHDK and CDR2 is SYGVNS. The CDR3 extends over 14 amino acids. The V gene lost 2 bases and the J gene lost 6 bases, with 11 bases spanning the gap. In DNA, the CDR3 is TGTGCCAGCAGTGAAAGTTCCAGGGGAAACATTCAGTACTTC. It is translated as CASSESSRGNIQYF.

This clonotype was observed many times. The chain has TRBV27 and TRBJ2-1; no clear D. The CDR3 loop spans 13 amino acids. Germline V CDR1 and CDR2: MNHEY, SMNVEV (reference sequence). The V gene lost 0 bases and the J gene lost 7 bases, with 7 bases spanning the gap. CDR3 nucleotide sequence: TGTGCCAGCAGTTTATCGGTACGAAATGAGCAGTTCTTC. It is translated as CASSLSVRNEQFF.

Of note for this clonotype: This may be a read error, as it is one base from a much larger clone. The conserved phenylalanine or tryptophan is not found at the CDR3 terminus, so this likely reflects a read error. This chain uses TRBV28 with TRBJ2-1, with D unresolved. This CDR3 is built from 11 residues. V lost 5 bases, J lost 8 bases, and 7 bases lay in between. The germline gives CDR1 MDHEN, CDR2 SYDVKM. The CDR3 DNA follows: TGTGCCAGCAGTGGTTATTATGAGCAGTTCCTC. Translating it yields CASSGYYEQFL.

This clonotype was seen repeatedly, ten times or more. DNA for the CDR3: TGTGCCAGCAGCTCGATTGGACAGGGGCGCCACTACGAGCAGTACTTC. It specifies CASSSIGQGRHYEQYF. The chain is built from TRBV7-3 and TRBJ2-7, with TRBD1 matching 9 bases. Germline CDR1 SGHTA, CDR2 FQGTGA. With V trimmed by 4 bases and J by 3 bases, 10 bases remained unmatched. The CDR3 is made up of 16 amino acids.

V gene TRBV27 combines with J gene TRBJ1-4, with no clear D. Per the germline V gene, CDR1 is MNHEY and CDR2 is SMNVEV (reference sequence). There are 12 residues in the CDR3. Trimming shortened V by 7 bases and J by 8 bases, and 11 bases separated the two germline ends. CDR3 in DNA: TGTGCCAGCACGTCTCCGGGAGAAAAACTGTTTTTT. This sequence encodes CASTSPGEKLFF.

This clonotype was counted many times. The V and J genes are TRBV29-1 and TRBJ1-2, with TRBD1 identical over 10 bases. Germline V lookup: CDR1 SQVTM, CDR2 ANQGSEA. V was pared by 3 bases and J by 8 bases, with 15 bases of the junction left unmatched. The CDR3 has 16 residues. CDR3 loop: CSVDPNKGDRGEGYTF. CDR3 coding DNA: TGCAGCGTTGACCCGAATAAGGGGGACAGGGGAGAAGGCTACACCTTC.